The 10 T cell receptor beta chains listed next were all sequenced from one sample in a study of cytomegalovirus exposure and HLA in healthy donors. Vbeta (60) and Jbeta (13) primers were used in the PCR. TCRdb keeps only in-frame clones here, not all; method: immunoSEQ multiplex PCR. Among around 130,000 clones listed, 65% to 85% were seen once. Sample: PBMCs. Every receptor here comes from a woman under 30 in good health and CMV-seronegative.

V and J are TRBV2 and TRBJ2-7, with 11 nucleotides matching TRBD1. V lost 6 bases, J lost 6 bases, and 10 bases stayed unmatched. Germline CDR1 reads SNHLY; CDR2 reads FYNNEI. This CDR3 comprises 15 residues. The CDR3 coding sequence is TGTGCCAGCAGGGTCCCGAGGACAGGGGGCGGCGAGCAGTACTTC. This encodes CASRVPRTGGGEQYF.

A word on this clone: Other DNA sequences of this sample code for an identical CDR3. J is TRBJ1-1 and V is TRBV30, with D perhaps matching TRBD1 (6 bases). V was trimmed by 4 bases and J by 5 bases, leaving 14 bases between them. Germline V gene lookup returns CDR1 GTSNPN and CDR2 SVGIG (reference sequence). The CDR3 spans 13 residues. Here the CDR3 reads CAWILIGGTEAFF. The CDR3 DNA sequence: TGTGCCTGGATCCTCATAGGGGGTACTGAAGCTTTCTTT.

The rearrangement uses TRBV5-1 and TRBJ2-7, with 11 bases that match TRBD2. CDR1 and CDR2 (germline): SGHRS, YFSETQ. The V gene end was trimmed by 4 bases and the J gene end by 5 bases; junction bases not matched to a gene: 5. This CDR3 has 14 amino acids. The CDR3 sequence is CASSIAGGPHEQYF. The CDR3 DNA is TGCGCCAGCAGCATAGCGGGAGGGCCTCACGAGCAGTACTTC.

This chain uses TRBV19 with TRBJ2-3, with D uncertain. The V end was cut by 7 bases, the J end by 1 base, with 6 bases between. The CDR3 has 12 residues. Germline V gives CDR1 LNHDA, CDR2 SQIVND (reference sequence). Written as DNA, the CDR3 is TGTGCCAGTACGGGTGGCACAGATACGCAGTATTTT. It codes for CASTGGTDTQYF. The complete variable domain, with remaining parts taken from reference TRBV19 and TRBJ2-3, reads DGGITQSPKYLFRKEGQNVTLSCEQNLNHDAMYWYRQDPGQGLRLIYYSQIVNDFQKGDIAEGYSVSREKKESFPLTVTSAQKNPTAFYLCASTGGTDTQYFGPGTRLTVL.

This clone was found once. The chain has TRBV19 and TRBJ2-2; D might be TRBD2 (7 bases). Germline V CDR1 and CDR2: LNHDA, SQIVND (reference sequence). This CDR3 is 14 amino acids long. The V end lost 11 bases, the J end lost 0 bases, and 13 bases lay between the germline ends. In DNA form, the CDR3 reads TGTGCCGGGGGGGCTAGCGCGAACACCGGGGAGCTGTTTTTT. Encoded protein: CAGGASANTGELFF.

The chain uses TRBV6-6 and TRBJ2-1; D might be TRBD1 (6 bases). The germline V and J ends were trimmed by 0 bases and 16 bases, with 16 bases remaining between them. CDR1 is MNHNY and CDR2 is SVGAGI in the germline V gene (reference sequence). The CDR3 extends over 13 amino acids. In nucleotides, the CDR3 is TGTGCCAGCAGTTACTCATTACAGGGTGGGGATTTCTTC. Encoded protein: CASSYSLQGGDFF.

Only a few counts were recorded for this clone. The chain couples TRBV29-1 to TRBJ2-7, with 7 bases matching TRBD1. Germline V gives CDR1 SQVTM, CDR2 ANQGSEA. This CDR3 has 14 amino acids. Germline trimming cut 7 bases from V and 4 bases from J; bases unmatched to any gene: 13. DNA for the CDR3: TGCAGCGCCAAATCGGGGACAGAGATTTACGAGCAGTACTTC. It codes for CSAKSGTEIYEQYF.

The CDR3 protein is CASSLGTSWTDTQYF. CDR3 DNA sequence: TGTGCCAGCAGCTTAGGGACTAGCTGGACAGATACGCAGTATTTT. This chain uses TRBV11-2 with TRBJ2-3; 8 nucleotides align to TRBD2. The CDR3 totals 15 residues. The germline CDR1 and CDR2 sequences are SGHAT and FQNNGV. The V gene end was trimmed by 1 base and the J gene end by 3 bases; junction bases not matched to a gene: 3. The variable domain in full, completed from reference TRBV11-2 and TRBJ2-3, reads EAGVAQSPRYKIIEKRQSVAFWCNPISGHATLYWYQQILGQGPKLLIQFQNNGVVDDSQLPKDRFSAERLKGVDSTLKIQPAKLEDSAVYLCASSLGTSWTDTQYFGPGTRLTVL.

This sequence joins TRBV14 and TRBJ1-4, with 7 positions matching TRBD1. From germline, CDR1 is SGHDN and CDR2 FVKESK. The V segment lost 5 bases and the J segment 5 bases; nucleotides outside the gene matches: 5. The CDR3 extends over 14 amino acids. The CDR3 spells CASSTGEANEKLFF. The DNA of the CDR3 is TGTGCCAGCAGCACAGGGGAGGCGAATGAAAAACTGTTTTTT.

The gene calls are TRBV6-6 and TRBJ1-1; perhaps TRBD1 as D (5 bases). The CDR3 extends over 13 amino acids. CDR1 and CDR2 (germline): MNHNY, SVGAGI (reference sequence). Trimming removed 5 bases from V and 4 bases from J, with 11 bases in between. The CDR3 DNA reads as TGTGCCAGCAGTCCCCAGGGAGGCACTGAAGCTTTCTTT. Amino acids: CASSPQGGTEAFF.